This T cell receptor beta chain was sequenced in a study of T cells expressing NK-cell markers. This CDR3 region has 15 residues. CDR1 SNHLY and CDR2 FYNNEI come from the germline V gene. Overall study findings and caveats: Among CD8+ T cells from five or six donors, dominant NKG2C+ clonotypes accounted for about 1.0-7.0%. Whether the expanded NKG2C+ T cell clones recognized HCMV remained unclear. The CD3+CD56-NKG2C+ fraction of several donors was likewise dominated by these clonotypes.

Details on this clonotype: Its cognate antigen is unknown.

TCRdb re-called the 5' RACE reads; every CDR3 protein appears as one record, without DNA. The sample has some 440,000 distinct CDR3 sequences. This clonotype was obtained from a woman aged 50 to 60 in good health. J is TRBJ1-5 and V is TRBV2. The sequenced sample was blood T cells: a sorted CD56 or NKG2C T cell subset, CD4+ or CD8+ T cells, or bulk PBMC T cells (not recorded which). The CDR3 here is CASRRGGGSNQPQHF.